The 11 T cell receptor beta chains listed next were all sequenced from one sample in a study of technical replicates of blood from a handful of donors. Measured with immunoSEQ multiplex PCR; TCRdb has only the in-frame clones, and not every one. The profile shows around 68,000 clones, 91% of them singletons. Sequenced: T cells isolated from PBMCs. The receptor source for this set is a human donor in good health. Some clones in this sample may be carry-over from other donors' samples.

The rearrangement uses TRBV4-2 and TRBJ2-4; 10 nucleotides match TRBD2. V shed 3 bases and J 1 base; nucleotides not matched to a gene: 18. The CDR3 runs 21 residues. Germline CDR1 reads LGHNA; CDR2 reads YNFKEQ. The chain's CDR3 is CASSQEWASGRPVLAKNIQYF. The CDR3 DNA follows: TGTGCCAGCAGCCAGGAATGGGCTAGCGGGAGACCGGTCCTCGCCAAAAACATTCAGTACTTC.

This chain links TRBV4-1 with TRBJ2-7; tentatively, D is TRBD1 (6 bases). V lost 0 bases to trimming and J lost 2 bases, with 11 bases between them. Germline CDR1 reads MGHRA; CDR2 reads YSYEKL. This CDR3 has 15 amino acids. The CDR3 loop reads CASSQDSGHPYEQYF. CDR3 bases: TGCGCCAGCAGCCAAGATTCGGGACACCCCTACGAGCAGTACTTC.

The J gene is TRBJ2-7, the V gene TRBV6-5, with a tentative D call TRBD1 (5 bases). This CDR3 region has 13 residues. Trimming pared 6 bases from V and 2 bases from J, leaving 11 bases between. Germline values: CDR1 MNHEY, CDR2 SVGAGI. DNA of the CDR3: TGTGCCAGCAGAGGGGCAGATACCTACGAGCAGTACTTC. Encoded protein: CASRGADTYEQYF.

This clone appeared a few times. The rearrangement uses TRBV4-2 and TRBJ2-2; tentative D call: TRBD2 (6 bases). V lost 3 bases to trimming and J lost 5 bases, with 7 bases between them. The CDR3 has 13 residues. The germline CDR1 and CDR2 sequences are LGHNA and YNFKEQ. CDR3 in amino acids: CASSQAGTGELFF. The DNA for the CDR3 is TGTGCCAGCAGCCAGGCGGGGACCGGGGAGCTGTTTTTT.

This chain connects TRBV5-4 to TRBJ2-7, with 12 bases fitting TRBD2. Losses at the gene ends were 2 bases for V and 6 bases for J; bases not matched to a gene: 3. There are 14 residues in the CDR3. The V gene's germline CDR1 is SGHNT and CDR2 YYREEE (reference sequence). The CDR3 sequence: CASSFGLAGLEQYF. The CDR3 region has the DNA TGTGCCAGCAGCTTCGGACTAGCGGGACTCGAGCAGTACTTC.

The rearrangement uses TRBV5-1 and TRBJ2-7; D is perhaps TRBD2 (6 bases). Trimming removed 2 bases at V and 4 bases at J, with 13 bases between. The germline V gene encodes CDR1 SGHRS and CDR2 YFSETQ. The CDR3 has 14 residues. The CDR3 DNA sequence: TGCGCCAGCAGCTTAGAGATCGGGGGATACGAGCAGTACTTC. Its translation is CASSLEIGGYEQYF.

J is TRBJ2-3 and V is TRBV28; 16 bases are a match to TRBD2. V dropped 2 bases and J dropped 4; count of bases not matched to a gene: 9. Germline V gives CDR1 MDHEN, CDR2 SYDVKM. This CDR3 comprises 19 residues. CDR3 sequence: CASSLLGLAGGPRADTQYF. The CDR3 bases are TGTGCCAGCAGTTTACTGGGACTAGCGGGAGGGCCTAGGGCAGATACGCAGTATTTT.

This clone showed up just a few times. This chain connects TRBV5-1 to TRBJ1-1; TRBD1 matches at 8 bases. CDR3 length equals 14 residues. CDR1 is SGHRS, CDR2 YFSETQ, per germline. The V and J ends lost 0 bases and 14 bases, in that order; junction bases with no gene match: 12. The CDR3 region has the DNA TGCGCCAGCAGCTTGGCCGAGGGAGGCAGGGGGCGCTTCTTT. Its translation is CASSLAEGGRGRFF.

The CDR3 sequence is CATSRAIRTGVRGYTF. CDR3 bases: TGTGCCACCAGCAGGGCAATCAGGACAGGGGTTAGGGGCTACACCTTC. The chain combines TRBV15 with TRBJ1-2; 9 nucleotides line up with TRBD1. Trimming took 3 bases from V and 8 from J; bases not matched to a gene: 13. The length of the CDR3 is 16 residues. In germline, CDR1 is LNHNV, CDR2 YYDKDF (reference sequence). Full variable domain (missing parts from reference TRBV15 and TRBJ1-2): DAMVIQNPRYQVTQFGKPVTLSCSQTLNHNVMYWYQQKSSQAPKLLFHYYDKDFNNEADTPDNFQSRRPNTSFCFLDIRSPGLGDTAMYLCATSRAIRTGVRGYTFGSGTRLTVV.

CDR3 sequence (DNA): TGTGCCAGCAGCTTAGAACTGTACGAGCAGTACTTC. Translated: CASSLELYEQYF. This sequence joins TRBV11-3 and TRBJ2-7; unclear D gene. Germline CDR1 reads SGHNT; CDR2 reads YENEEA. There are 12 residues in the CDR3. V lost 0 bases to trimming and J lost 4 bases, with 4 bases between them.

DNA for the CDR3: TGCGCCAGCAGCCAGGAGGGACCAAGTACGGGGGAGCTGTTTTTT. This encodes CASSQEGPSTGELFF. V and J are TRBV4-3 and TRBJ2-2; the D gene is possibly TRBD2 (6 bases). The length of the CDR3 is 15 residues. The V gene lost 3 bases and the J gene lost 8 bases, with 16 bases spanning the gap. Germline CDR1 and CDR2: LGHNA and YSLEER.